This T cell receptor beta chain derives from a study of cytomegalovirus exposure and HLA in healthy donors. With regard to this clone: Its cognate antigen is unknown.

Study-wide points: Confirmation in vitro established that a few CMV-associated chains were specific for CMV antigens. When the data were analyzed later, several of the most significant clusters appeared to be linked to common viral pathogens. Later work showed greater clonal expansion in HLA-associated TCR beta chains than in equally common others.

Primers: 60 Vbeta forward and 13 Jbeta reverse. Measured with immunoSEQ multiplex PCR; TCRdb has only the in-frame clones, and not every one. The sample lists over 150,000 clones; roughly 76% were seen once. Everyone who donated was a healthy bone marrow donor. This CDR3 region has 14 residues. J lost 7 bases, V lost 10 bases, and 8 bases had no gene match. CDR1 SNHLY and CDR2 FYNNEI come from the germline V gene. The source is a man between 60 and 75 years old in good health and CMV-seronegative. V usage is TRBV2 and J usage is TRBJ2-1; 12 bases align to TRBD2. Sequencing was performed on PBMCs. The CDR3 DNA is TGTGCCAACGCGGGACTAGCGGGTCGGAATGAGCAGTTCTTC. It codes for CANAGLAGRNEQFF.